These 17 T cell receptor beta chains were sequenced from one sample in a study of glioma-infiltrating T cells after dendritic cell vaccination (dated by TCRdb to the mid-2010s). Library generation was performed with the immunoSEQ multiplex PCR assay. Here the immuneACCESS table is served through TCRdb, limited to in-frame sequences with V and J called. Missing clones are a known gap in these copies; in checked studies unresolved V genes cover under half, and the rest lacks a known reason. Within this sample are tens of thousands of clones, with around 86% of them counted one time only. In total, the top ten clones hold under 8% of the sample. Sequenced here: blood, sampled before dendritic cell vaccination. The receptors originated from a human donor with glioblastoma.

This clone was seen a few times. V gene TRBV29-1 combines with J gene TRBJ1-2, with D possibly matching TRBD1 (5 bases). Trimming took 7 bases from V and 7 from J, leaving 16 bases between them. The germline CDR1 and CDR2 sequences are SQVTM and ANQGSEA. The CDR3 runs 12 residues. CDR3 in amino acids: CSAGKGDFGYTF. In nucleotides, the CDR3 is TGCAGCGCGGGTAAAGGGGACTTTGGCTACACCTTC.

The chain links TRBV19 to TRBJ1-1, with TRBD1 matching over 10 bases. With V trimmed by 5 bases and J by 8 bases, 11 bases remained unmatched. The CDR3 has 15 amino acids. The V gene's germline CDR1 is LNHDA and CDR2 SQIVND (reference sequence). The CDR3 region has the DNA TGTGCCAGTAGTTTTCCGGGACAGGGGAATGGCGAAGCTTTCTTT. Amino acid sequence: CASSFPGQGNGEAFF.

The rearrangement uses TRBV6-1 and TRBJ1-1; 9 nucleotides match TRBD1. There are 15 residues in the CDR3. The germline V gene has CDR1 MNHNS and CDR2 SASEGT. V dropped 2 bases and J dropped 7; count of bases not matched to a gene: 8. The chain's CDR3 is CASSEIGGTGIEAFF. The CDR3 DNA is TGTGCCAGCAGTGAAATAGGTGGGACAGGGATTGAAGCTTTCTTT.

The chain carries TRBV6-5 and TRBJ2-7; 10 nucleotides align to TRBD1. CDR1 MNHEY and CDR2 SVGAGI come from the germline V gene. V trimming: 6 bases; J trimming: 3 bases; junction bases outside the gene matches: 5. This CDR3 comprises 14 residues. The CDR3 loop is CASSPGQGIYEQYF. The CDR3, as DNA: TGTGCCAGCAGCCCGGGACAGGGGATCTACGAGCAGTACTTC.

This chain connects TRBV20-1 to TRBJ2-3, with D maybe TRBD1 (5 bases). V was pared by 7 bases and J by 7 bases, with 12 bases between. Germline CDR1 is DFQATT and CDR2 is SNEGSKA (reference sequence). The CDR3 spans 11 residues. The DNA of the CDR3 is TGCAGTGGGGGCCTTAAGAATACGCAGTATTTT. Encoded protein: CSGGLKNTQYF.

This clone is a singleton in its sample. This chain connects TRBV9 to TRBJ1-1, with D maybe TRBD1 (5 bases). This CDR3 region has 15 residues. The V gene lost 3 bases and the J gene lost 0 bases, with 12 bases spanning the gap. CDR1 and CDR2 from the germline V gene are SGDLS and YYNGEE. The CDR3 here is CASSGSGKMNTEAFF. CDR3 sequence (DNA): TGTGCCAGCAGCGGATCAGGGAAGATGAACACTGAAGCTTTCTTT.

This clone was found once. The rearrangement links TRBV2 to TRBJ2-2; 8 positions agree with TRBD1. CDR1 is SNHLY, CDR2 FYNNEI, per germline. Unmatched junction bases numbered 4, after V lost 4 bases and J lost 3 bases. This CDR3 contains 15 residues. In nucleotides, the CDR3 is TGTGCCAGCAGTGGACAGGGGCCCGACACCGGGGAGCTGTTTTTT. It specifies CASSGQGPDTGELFF.

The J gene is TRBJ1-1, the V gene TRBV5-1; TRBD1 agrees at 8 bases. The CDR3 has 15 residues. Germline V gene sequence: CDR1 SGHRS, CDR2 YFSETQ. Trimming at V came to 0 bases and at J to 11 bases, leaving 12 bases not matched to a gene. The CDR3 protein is CASSLDRDRLFGAFF. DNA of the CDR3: TGCGCCAGCAGCTTGGACCGGGACAGGCTGTTTGGTGCTTTCTTT.

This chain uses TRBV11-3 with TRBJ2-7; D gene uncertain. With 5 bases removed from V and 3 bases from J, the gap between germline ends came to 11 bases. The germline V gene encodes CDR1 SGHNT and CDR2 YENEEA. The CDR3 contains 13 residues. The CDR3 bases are TGTGCCAGCAGCGACGGGTTCCTCTACGAGCAGTACTTC. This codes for CASSDGFLYEQYF. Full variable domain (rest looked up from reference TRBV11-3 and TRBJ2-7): EAGVVQSPRYKIIEKKQPVAFWCNPISGHNTLYWYLQNLGQGPELLIRYENEEAVDDSQLPKDRFSAERLKGVDSTLKIQPAELGDSAVYLCASSDGFLYEQYFGPGTRLTVT.

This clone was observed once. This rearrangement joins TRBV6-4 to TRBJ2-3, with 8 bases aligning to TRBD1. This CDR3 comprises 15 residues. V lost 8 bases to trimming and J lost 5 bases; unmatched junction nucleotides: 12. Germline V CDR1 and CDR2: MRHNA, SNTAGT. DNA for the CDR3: TGTGCCAGCCGCCCAAACAGGGGGGCCGAAGATACGCAGTATTTT. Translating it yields CASRPNRGAEDTQYF.

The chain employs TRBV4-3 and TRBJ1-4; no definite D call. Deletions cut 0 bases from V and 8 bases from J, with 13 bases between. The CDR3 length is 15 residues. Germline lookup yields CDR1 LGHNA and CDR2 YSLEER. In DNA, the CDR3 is TGCGCCAGCAGCCAAGATAGGAGGGTCGGAGAAAAACTGTTTTTT. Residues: CASSQDRRVGEKLFF.

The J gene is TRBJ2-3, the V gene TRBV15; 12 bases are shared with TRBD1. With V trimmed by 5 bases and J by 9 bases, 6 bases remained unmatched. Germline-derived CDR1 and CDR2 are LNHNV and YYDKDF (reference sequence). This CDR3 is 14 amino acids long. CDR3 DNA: TGTGCCACCAGCGGGGGACAGGGGGCGATGACGCAGTATTTT. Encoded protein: CATSGGQGAMTQYF.

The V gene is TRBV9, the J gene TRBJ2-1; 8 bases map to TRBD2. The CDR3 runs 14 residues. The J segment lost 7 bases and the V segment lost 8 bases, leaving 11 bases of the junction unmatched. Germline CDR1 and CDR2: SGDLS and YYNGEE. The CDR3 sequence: CASSAGGAGNEQFF. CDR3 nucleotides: TGTGCCAGTTCTGCCGGGGGGGCAGGTAATGAGCAGTTCTTC.

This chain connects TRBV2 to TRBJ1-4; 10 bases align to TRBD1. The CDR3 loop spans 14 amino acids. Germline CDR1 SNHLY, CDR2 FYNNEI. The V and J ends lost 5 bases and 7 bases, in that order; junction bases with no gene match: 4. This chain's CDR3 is CASSTGTGVEKLFF. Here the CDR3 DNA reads TGTGCCAGCAGTACCGGGACAGGGGTTGAAAAACTGTTTTTT.

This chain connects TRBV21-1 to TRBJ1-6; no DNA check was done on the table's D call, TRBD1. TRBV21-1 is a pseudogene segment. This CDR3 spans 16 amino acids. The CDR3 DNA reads TGTGCCAGCAGCAAATGGGCAGGGGAAGGAAATTCACCCCTCCACTTT. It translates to CASSKWAGEGNSPLHF.

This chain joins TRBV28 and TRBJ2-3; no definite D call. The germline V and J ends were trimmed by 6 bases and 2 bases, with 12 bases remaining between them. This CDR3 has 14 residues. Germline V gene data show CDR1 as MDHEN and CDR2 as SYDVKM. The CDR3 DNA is TGTGCCAGCAGGGCAGGTCGATTCACAGATACGCAGTATTTT. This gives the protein CASRAGRFTDTQYF.

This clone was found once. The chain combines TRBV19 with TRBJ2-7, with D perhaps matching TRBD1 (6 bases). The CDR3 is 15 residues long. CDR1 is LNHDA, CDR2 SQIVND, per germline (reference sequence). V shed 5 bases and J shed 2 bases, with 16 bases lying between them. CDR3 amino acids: CASSSQDSWAYEQYF. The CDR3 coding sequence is TGTGCCAGTAGTTCCCAGGACAGTTGGGCCTACGAGCAGTACTTC.